The clone carrying this T cell receptor (beta chain) has just one count. The data originate from a study of control samples from healthy donors and cancer patients. The germline V gene encodes CDR1 SGHNT and CDR2 YYREEE (reference sequence). Between the trimmed V and J ends, which lost 0 bases and 14 bases, there was a span of 13 bases. The CDR3 has 12 amino acids. The data were produced by immunoSEQ multiplex PCR, yet TCRdb's version contains in-frame clones alone and is incomplete. The repertoire holds around 82,000 clones, with about 91% as singletons. Sequencing was carried out using blood. The clonotype comes from a man in his fifties in good health. The V gene is TRBV5-4, the J gene TRBJ2-3; D tentatively reads TRBD1 or TRBD2 (5 bases each). The CDR3, as DNA: TGTGCCAGCAGCTTGGACCGGGGCGGGCGGTATTTT. Its translation: CASSLDRGGRYF.